This T cell receptor (beta chain) was recorded in a study of T cell responses to AZD1222 COVID-19 vaccine. Using immunoSEQ multiplex PCR, the repertoire was profiled, and TCRdb retains in-frame clones only, with some absent. This sample yields roughly 70,000 clones, of which less than 85% are seen a single time; around 21% belongs to the top ten. Turning to this clone: Its antigen is not known.

The CDR3 spans 12 residues. V was pared by 7 bases and J by 5 bases, with 12 bases between. Germline CDR1 is SNHLY and CDR2 is FYNNEI. Study conclusions and caveats: Nearly half of the spike-specific TCRs reportedly recognize variant regions that carry no mutations.

The rearrangement uses TRBV2 and TRBJ2-7; D is uncertain. This TCR was sampled from an adult in good health. Sequencing used peripheral blood, obtained on day 0 of AZD1222 vaccination. The CDR3 bases are TGTGCCAGCACCTTAGAACGGGACGAGCAGTACTTC. Its protein is CASTLERDEQYF.